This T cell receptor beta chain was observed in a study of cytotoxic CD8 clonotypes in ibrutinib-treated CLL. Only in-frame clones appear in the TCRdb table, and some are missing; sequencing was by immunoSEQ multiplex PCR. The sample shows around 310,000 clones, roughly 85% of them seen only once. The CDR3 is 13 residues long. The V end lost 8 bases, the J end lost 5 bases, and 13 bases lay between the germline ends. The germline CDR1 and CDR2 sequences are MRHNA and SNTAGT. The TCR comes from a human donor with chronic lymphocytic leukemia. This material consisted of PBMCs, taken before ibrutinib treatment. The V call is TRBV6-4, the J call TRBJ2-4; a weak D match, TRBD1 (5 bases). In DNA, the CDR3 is TGTGCCAGCTACAGGTTGAGAGAAAACATTCAGTACTTC. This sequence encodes CASYRLRENIQYF.